This T cell receptor (beta chain) was identified in a study of CD8+ T cells in alopecia areata. Study background: Treatment ran 6 to 18 months, with 6 months of follow-up afterward.

As to treatment: oral pan-JAK inhibitor, 5-10 mg twice daily. Study results and caveats: Significant decreases in scalp clonality and expanded CD8+ clones followed tofacitinib treatment. Mice showed TCR sharing more clearly than patients did, possibly owing to HLA.

RNA, once extracted, was reverse transcribed into cDNA for use as the sequencing template. Profiled with immunoSEQ multiplex PCR; TCRdb holds only in-frame clones, not every one. The table has around 210,000 clones, about three fifths seen once; the top ten hold around 3.9%. As concerns this clone: Its antigen is undetermined.

This TCR came from a human donor with alopecia areata. This material consisted of CD4+ T cells sorted from blood, taken at week 4, from a patient treated with tofacitinib.

The CDR3 coding sequence is TGTGCCAGCAGTTATAAGCGGGACGCCGCAGGCTACACCTTC. As protein: CASSYKRDAAGYTF. V and J are TRBV6-5 and TRBJ1-2; possible D gene TRBD1, 5 bases. From germline, CDR1 is MNHEY and CDR2 SVGAGI. This CDR3 region has 14 residues. V lost 3 bases and J 8 bases, leaving 16 bases between the germline ends.